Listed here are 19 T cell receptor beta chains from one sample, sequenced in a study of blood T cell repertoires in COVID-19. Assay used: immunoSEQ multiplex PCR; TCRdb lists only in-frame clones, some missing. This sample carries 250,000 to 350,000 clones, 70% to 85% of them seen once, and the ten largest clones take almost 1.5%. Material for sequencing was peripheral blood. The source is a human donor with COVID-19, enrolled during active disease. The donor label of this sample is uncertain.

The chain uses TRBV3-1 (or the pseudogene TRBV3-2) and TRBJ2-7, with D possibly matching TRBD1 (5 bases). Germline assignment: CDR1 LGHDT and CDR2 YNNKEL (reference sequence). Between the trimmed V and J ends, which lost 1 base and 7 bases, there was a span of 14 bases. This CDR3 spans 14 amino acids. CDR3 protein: CASSQGRAGWEQYF. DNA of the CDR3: TGTGCCAGCAGCCAAGGCAGGGCCGGGTGGGAGCAGTACTTC.

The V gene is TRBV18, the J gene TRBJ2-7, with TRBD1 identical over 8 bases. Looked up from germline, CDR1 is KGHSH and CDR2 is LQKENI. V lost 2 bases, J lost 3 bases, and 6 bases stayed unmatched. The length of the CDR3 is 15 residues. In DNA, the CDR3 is TGTGCCAGCTCACCAGGTACAGGGGGTAGCTACGAGCAGTACTTC. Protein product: CASSPGTGGSYEQYF.

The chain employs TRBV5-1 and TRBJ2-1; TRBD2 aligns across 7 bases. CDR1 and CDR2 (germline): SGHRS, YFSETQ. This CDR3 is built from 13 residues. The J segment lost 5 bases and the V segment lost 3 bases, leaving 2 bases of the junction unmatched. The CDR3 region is CASSSLADNEQFF. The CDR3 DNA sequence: TGCGCCAGCAGCTCGCTAGCGGACAATGAGCAGTTCTTC.

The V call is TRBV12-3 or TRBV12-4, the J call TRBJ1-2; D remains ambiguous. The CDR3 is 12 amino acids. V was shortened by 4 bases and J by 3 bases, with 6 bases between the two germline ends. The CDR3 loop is CASSSDDYGYTF. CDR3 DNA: TGTGCCAGCAGTTCAGATGACTATGGCTACACCTTC.

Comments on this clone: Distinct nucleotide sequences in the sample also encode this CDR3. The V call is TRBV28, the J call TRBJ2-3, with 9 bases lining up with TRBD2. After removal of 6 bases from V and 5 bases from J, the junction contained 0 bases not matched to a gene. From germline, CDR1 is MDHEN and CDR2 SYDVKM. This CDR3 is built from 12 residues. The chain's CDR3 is CASRLAGDTQYF. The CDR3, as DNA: TGTGCCAGCAGACTAGCGGGAGATACGCAGTATTTT. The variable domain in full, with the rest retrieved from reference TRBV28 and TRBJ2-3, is DVKVTQSSRYLVKRTGEKVFLECVQDMDHENMFWYRQDPGLGLRLIYFSYDVKMKEKGDIPEGYSVSREKKERFSLILESASTNQTSMYLCASRLAGDTQYFGPGTRLTVL.

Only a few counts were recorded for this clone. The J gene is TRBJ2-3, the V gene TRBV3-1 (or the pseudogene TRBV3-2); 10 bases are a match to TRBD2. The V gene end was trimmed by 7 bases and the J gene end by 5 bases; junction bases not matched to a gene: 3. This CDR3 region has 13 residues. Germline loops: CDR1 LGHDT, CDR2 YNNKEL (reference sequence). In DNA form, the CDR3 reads TGTGCCAGCAAGCTAGCGGGAGAAGATACGCAGTATTTT. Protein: CASKLAGEDTQYF.

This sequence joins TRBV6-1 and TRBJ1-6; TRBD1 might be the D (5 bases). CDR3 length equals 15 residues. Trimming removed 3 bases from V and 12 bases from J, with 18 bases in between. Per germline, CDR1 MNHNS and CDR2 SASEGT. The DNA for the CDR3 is TGTGCCAGCAGTGAGGGGACGGGACGGGGGGAACCCCTCCACTTT. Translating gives CASSEGTGRGEPLHF.

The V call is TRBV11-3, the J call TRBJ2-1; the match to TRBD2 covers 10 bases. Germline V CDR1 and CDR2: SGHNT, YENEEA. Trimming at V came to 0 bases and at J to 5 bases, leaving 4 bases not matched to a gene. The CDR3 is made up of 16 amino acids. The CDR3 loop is CASSLEGLAADNEQFF. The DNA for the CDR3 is TGTGCCAGCAGCTTAGAAGGACTAGCGGCCGACAATGAGCAGTTCTTC.

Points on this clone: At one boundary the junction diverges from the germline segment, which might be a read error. CDR3 sequence reads: CASSLGGRGGINGWNNEQFF. The CDR3 DNA is TGTGCTAGCAGCTTAGGGGGCCGTGGGGGGATCAACGGATGGAACAATGAGCAGTTCTTC. The chain carries TRBV7-7 and TRBJ2-1, with D maybe TRBD1 (7 bases). This CDR3 comprises 20 residues. Per the germline V gene, CDR1 is SSHAT and CDR2 is FNYEAQ (reference sequence).

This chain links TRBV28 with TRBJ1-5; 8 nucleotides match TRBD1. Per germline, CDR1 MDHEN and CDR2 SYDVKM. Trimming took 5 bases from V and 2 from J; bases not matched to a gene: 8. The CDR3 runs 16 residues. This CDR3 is CASSSLGQDRNQPQHF. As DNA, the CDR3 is TGTGCCAGCAGTAGCCTGGGACAGGACCGCAATCAGCCCCAGCATTTT.

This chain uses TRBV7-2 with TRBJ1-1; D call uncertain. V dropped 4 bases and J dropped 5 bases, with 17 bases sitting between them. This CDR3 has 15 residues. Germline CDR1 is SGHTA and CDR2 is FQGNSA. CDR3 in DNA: TGTGCCAGCAGCTGGAGGTCCGGGGAAGGGACTGAAGCTTTCTTT. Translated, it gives CASSWRSGEGTEAFF.

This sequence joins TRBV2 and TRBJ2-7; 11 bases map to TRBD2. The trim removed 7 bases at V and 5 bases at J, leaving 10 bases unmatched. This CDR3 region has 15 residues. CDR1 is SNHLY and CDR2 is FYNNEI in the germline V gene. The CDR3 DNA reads TGTGCCAGCAAGCCACTAGCGGGAGATTTCAACGAGCAGTACTTC. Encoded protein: CASKPLAGDFNEQYF.

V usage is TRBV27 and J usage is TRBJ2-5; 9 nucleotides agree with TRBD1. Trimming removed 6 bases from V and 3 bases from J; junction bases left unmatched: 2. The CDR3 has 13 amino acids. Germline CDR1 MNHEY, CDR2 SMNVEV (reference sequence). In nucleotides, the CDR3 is TGTGCCAGCAGGAGGACAGGGGAAGAGACCCAGTACTTC. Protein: CASRRTGEETQYF.

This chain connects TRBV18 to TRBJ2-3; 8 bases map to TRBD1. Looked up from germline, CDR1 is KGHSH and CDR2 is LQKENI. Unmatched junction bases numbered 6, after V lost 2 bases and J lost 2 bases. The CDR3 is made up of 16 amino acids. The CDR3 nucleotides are TGTGCCAGCTCACCAGGGACAGGCCGGGCCACAGATACGCAGTATTTT. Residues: CASSPGTGRATDTQYF. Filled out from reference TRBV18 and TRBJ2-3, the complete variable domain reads NAGVMQNPRHLVRRRGQEARLRCSPMKGHSHVYWYRQLPEEGLKFMVYLQKENIIDESGMPKERFSAEFPKEGPSILRIQQVVRGDSAAYFCASSPGTGRATDTQYFGPGTRLTVL.

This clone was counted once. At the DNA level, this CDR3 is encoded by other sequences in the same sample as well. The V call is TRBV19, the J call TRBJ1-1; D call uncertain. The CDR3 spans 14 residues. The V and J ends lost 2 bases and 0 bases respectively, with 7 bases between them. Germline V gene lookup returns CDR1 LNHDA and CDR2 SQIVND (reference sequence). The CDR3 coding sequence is TGTGCCAGTAGTATAAGCCCGATGAACACTGAAGCTTTCTTT. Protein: CASSISPMNTEAFF.

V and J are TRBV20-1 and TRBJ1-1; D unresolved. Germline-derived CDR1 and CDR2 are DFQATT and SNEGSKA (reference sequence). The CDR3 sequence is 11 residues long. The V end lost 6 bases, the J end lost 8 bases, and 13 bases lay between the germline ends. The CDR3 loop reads CSATGRREAFF. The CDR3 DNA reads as TGCAGTGCGACGGGAAGGAGGGAAGCTTTCTTT.

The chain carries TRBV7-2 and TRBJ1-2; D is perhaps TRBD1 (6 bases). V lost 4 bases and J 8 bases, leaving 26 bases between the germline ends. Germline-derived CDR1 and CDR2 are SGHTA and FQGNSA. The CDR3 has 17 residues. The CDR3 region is CASSSDYGQRGVGGYTF. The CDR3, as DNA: TGTGCCAGCAGCTCAGACTACGGACAGCGGGGGGTAGGGGGCTACACCTTC.

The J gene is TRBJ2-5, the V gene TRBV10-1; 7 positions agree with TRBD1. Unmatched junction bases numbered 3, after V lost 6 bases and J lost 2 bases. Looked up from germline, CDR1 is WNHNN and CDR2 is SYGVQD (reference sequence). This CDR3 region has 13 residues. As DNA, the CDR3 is TGCGCCAGCAGCCTGGACAGGCAAGAGACCCAGTACTTC. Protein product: CASSLDRQETQYF.

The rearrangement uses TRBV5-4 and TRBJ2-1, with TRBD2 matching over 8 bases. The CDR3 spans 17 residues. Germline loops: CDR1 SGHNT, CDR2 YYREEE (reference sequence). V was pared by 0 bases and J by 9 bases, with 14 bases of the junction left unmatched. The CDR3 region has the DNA TGTGCCAGCAGCTTGGATCCGGGACTAGGATGGTCCAGTGAGCAGTTCTTC. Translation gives CASSLDPGLGWSSEQFF.